These 28 T cell receptor beta chains share one sample of origin, sequenced in a study of monozygotic twins with inflammatory bowel disease. TCRdb re-called the 5' RACE reads and gives one entry per CDR3 protein, without DNA. Here the sample table reports a few hundred thousand distinct CDR3 sequences. The sequencing sample was made of blood. The receptors here all came from a human donor with ulcerative colitis or Crohn's disease, or a healthy co-twin of an affected twin (not recorded which).

This chain connects TRBV13 to TRBJ2-5. CDR3 length: 12 amino acids. Germline V gene data show CDR1 as PRHDT and CDR2 as FYEKMQ (reference sequence). The chain's CDR3 is CASRIGFETQYF.

The chain employs TRBV30 and TRBJ2-2; the D call from TCRdb, TRBD2, cannot be confirmed without DNA. Germline CDR1 is GTSNPN and CDR2 is SVGIG (reference sequence). The length of the CDR3 is 20 residues. The CDR3: CAWIGKPGLAGDSNTGELFF. Filled out from reference TRBV30 and TRBJ2-2, the complete variable domain reads SQTIHQWPATLVQPVGSPLSLECTVEGTSNPNLYWYRQAAGRGLQLLFYSVGIGQISSEVPQNLSASRPQDRQFILSSKKLLLSDSGFYLCAWIGKPGLAGDSNTGELFFGEGSRLTVL.

The rearrangement joins TRBV3-1 to TRBJ1-5; TCRdb designates TRBD1, a call that cannot be tested without DNA. This CDR3 region has 14 residues. Germline lookup yields CDR1 LGHDT and CDR2 YNNKEL (reference sequence). CDR3 residues: CASSQGAGNQPQHF.

This rearrangement joins TRBV27 to TRBJ2-4; the D call from TCRdb, TRBD2, cannot be confirmed without DNA. Germline loops: CDR1 MNHEY, CDR2 SMNVEV (reference sequence). The CDR3 length is 15 residues. CDR3 amino acids: CASSEGPPAKNIQYF.

The J gene is TRBJ2-2, the V gene TRBV29-1; as DNA is missing, the TRBD1 call by TCRdb cannot be tested. This CDR3 spans 15 amino acids. Germline V gene data show CDR1 as SQVTM and CDR2 as ANQGSEA. The CDR3: CSVLPRTANTGELFF.

The chain links TRBV4-1 to TRBJ1-4. This CDR3 is 17 amino acids long. Looked up from germline, CDR1 is MGHRA and CDR2 is YSYEKL. CDR3 residues: CASSRPIRAATNEKLFF.

The chain combines TRBV12-2 with TRBJ2-2; no DNA is available, so the TRBD1 call from TCRdb remains unchecked. TRBV12-2 constitutes a pseudogene. The CDR3 covers 16 residues. CDR3 loop: CASRLRDRGYTGELFF.

This chain joins TRBV5-1 and TRBJ2-6; the D call from TCRdb, TRBD1, cannot be confirmed without DNA. CDR1 is SGHRS, CDR2 YFSETQ, per germline. The CDR3 extends over 16 amino acids. The CDR3 loop is CASSYSSGAGANVLTF.

The chain links TRBV6-1 to TRBJ2-5; the D call from TCRdb, TRBD1, cannot be confirmed without DNA. In germline, CDR1 is MNHNS, CDR2 SASEGT. The length of the CDR3 is 14 residues. The CDR3 loop is CASSRPDSEETQYF.

This chain uses TRBV11-2 with TRBJ2-3; without DNA, the TCRdb call of TRBD2 cannot be checked. The CDR3 extends over 13 amino acids. CDR1 is SGHAT, CDR2 FQNNGV, per germline. The CDR3 region is CASSSHLADTQYF.

The chain employs TRBV28 and TRBJ1-2; the D gene TCRdb calls, TRBD1, cannot be checked with no DNA. The CDR3 covers 14 residues. Germline V gene lookup returns CDR1 MDHEN and CDR2 SYDVKM. CDR3: CASLALGPLYGYTF.

The chain uses TRBV14 and TRBJ2-7; the D call from TCRdb, TRBD1, cannot be confirmed without DNA. The CDR3 is 14 amino acids. CDR1 SGHDN and CDR2 FVKESK come from the germline V gene. The CDR3 region is CASSRGGFRYEQYF.

This sequence joins TRBV6-5 and TRBJ2-5; with no DNA, the TCRdb D assignment of TRBD1 cannot be verified. The CDR3 is 13 residues long. Germline lookup yields CDR1 MNHEY and CDR2 SVGAGI. CDR3 amino acids: CASTGGLGRTQYF.

The gene calls are TRBV19 and TRBJ1-2. The CDR3 spans 11 residues. Germline V lookup: CDR1 LNHDA, CDR2 SQIVND (reference sequence). The CDR3 loop is CATTENYGYTF. Filled out from reference TRBV19 and TRBJ1-2, the complete variable domain reads DGGITQSPKYLFRKEGQNVTLSCEQNLNHDAMYWYRQDPGQGLRLIYYSQIVNDFQKGDIAEGYSVSREKKESFPLTVTSAQKNPTAFYLCATTENYGYTFGSGTRLTVV.

The chain is built from TRBV29-1 and TRBJ2-3; TCRdb's D call of TRBD1 is untestable without DNA. The CDR3 is 16 amino acids. From germline, CDR1 is SQVTM and CDR2 ANQGSEA. The CDR3 is CSVTIRDHTSTDTQYF.

The chain links TRBV30 to TRBJ1-2. The CDR3 is made up of 12 amino acids. CDR1 and CDR2 (germline): GTSNPN, SVGIG (reference sequence). CDR3 sequence reads: CAWSSHSYGYTF.

The chain has TRBV4-1 and TRBJ2-1; TCRdb gives TRBD2 as the D gene, but with no DNA this cannot be confirmed. The CDR3 consists of 16 residues. Per germline, CDR1 MGHRA and CDR2 YSYEKL. The CDR3 region is CASSQDPGRDYNEQFF.

The chain links TRBV27 to TRBJ2-1; the D gene TCRdb calls, TRBD2, cannot be checked with no DNA. CDR3 size: 15 residues. The V gene's germline CDR1 is MNHEY and CDR2 SMNVEV (reference sequence). CDR3: CASWSLWARDNEQFF.

The V call is TRBV3-1, the J call TRBJ2-7. This CDR3 spans 14 amino acids. Looked up from germline, CDR1 is LGHDT and CDR2 is YNNKEL (reference sequence). CDR3 residues: CASSQLVLPYEQYF.

This chain joins TRBV11-2 and TRBJ2-4. The CDR3 contains 15 residues. Germline lookup yields CDR1 SGHAT and CDR2 FQNNGV. The chain's CDR3 is CASSLDGVRKNIQYF.

The chain carries TRBV7-9 and TRBJ1-2; with no DNA, the TCRdb D assignment of TRBD1 cannot be verified. Germline V gene data show CDR1 as SEHNR and CDR2 as FQNEAQ (reference sequence). The CDR3 has 14 residues. CDR3 loop: CASSQGRKVGGYTF.

The V and J genes are TRBV20-1 and TRBJ2-7; the TRBD2 assignment by TCRdb is unverifiable without DNA. Germline values: CDR1 DFQATT, CDR2 SNEGSKA (reference sequence). The CDR3 loop spans 15 amino acids. CDR3 residues: CSARDRDIAYSEQYF.

V usage is TRBV5-6 and J usage is TRBJ2-2; TCRdb's assignment of TRBD1 cannot be checked, as there is no DNA. This CDR3 is built from 16 residues. Looked up from germline, CDR1 is SGHDT and CDR2 is YYEEEE. CDR3 loop: CASSSRTGSRAGELFF.

The V and J genes are TRBV29-1 and TRBJ1-2; TCRdb names TRBD1, which stays unverified in the absence of DNA. Germline V gene lookup returns CDR1 SQVTM and CDR2 ANQGSEA. The CDR3 covers 13 residues. This chain's CDR3 is CSVGIDRGYGYTF.

This rearrangement joins TRBV27 to TRBJ2-7; there is no DNA to check the TCRdb D call of TRBD1. Looked up from germline, CDR1 is MNHEY and CDR2 is SMNVEV (reference sequence). The CDR3 has 16 residues. The CDR3 region is CASSLSRTGKGYEQYF.

V and J are TRBV12-3 or TRBV12-4 and TRBJ2-7; TCRdb indicates TRBD1, and absent DNA this call remains unverified. The CDR3 is 15 amino acids. CDR3 amino acids: CASSPPTGLIHEQYF.

The chain links TRBV30 to TRBJ2-4; TCRdb's D gene call, TRBD2, goes unchecked for lack of DNA. This CDR3 is 15 amino acids long. CDR1 is GTSNPN, CDR2 SVGIG, per germline (reference sequence). The CDR3 here is CAWRRTSGGKNIQYF.

The chain has TRBV19 and TRBJ2-3; TCRdb calls TRBD1, which cannot be checked without DNA. CDR3 length: 14 residues. Germline lookup yields CDR1 LNHDA and CDR2 SQIVND (reference sequence). CDR3 sequence: CASSKTGIPDTQYF.